This T cell receptor (beta chain) derives from a study of T cell responses to AZD1222 COVID-19 vaccine. Regarding the study as a whole: Among the donors, most were white British and more were female, and clonal diversity was possibly underestimated.

This table comes from immunoSEQ multiplex PCR, and its TCRdb copy is limited to in-frame clones, with some not included. The sample yields about 120,000 clones, 92% seen once. Germline V gene data show CDR1 as MDHEN and CDR2 as SYDVKM. V lost 5 bases and J 7 bases, leaving 21 bases between the germline ends. The CDR3 has 16 amino acids. Remarks on this clone: Its antigen is unknown.

The source of this sequence is an adult who received the AZD1222 COVID-19 vaccine. This specimen was peripheral blood, taken 28 days after the second AZD1222 dose. This sequence joins TRBV28 and TRBJ2-1, with TRBD2 as a possible D gene (6 bases). The CDR3 protein is CASSPGSGMEGNEQFF. In DNA form, the CDR3 reads TGTGCCAGCAGTCCTGGTTCAGGGATGGAGGGGAATGAGCAGTTCTTC. Combining the CDR3 with reference TRBV28 and TRBJ2-1 gives the whole variable domain DVKVTQSSRYLVKRTGEKVFLECVQDMDHENMFWYRQDPGLGLRLIYFSYDVKMKEKGDIPEGYSVSREKKERFSLILESASTNQTSMYLCASSPGSGMEGNEQFFGPGTRLTVL.